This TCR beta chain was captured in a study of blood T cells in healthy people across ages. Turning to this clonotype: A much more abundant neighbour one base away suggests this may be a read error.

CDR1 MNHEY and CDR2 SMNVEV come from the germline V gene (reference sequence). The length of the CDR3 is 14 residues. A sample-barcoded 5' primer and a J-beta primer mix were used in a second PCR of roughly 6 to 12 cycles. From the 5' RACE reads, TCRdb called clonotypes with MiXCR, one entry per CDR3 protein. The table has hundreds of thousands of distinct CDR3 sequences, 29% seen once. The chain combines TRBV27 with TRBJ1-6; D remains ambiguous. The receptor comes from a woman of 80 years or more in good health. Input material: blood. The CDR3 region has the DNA TGTGCCAGCAGTTTTGGAGGCAGTCATTCATCCCTCCACTTT. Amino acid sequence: CASSFGGSHSSLHF.